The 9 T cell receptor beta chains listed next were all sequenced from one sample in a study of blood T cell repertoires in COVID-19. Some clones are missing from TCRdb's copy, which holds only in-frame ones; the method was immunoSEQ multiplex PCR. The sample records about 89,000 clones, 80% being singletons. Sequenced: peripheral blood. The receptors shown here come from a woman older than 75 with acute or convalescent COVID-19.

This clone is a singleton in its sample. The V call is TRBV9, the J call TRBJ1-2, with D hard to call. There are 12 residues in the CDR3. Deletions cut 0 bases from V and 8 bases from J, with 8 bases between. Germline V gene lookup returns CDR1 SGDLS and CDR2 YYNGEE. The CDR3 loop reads CASSVAAGGYTF. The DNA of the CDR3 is TGTGCCAGCAGCGTAGCGGCAGGCGGCTACACCTTC.

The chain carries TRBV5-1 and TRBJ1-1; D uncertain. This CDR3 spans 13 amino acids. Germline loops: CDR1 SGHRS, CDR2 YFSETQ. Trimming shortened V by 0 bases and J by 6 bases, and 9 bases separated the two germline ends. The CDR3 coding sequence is TGCGCCAGCAGCTTGGTCGTGTCCGCTGAAGCTTTCTTT. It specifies CASSLVVSAEAFF.

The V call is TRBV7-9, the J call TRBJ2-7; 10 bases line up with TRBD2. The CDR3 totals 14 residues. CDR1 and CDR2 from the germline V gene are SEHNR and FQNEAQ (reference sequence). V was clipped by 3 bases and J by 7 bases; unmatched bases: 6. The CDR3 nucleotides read TGTGCCAGCAGCTTTTCGCTAGCGGGAGATGAGCAGTACTTC. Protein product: CASSFSLAGDEQYF.

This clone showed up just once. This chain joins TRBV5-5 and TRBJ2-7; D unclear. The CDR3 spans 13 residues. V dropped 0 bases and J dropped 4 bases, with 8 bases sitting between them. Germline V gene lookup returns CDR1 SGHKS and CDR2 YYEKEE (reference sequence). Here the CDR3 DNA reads TGTGCCAGCAGCTTGGTTGCCGGGTACGAGCAGTACTTC. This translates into CASSLVAGYEQYF.

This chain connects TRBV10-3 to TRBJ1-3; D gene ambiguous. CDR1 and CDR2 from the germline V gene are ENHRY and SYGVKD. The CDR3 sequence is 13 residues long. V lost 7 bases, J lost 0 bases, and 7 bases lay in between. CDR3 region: CAIKEASGNTIYF. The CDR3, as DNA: TGTGCCATCAAAGAGGCCTCTGGAAACACCATATATTTT.

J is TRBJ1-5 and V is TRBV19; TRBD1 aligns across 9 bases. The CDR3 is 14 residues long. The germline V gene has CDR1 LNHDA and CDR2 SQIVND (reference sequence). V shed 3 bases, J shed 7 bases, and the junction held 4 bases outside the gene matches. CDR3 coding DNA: TGTGCCAGTAGTATGGGACAGGGAGGACAGCCCCAGCATTTT. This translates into CASSMGQGGQPQHF.

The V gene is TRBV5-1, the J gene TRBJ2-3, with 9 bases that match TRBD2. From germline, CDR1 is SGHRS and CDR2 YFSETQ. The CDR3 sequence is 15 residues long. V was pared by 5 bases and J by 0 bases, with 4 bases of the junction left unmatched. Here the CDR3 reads CASRTSGASTDTQYF. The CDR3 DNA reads TGCGCCAGCAGGACTAGCGGCGCTAGCACAGATACGCAGTATTTT.

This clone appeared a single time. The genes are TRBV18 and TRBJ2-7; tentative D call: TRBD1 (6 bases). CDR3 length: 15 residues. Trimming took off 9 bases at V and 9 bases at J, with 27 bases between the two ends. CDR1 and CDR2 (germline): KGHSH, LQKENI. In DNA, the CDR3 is TGTGCCAGTCAACAAAATTCCGGGACAACGGCCGCGCAGTACTTC. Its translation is CASQQNSGTTAAQYF. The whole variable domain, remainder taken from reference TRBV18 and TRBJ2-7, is NAGVMQNPRHLVRRRGQEARLRCSPMKGHSHVYWYRQLPEEGLKFMVYLQKENIIDESGMPKERFSAEFPKEGPSILRIQQVVRGDSAAYFCASQQNSGTTAAQYFGPGTRLTVT.

DNA of the CDR3: TGTGCCAGCAGGATACAGGAGTACACTGAAGCTTTCTTT. Translated: CASRIQEYTEAFF. The rearrangement joins TRBV12-3 or TRBV12-4 to TRBJ1-1; TRBD1 might be the D (5 bases). With 6 bases removed from V and 3 bases from J, the gap between germline ends came to 11 bases. This CDR3 has 13 amino acids.